One sample yielded the 25 T cell receptor beta chains listed below, sequenced in a study of T cell changes during pregnancy in multiple sclerosis. This table comes from immunoSEQ multiplex PCR, and its TCRdb copy is limited to in-frame clones, with some not included. The sample shows about 59,000 clones, roughly 87% of them seen only once. This sample comprised peripheral blood, obtained in the third trimester of pregnancy. Receptors were obtained from a female donor in good health, enrolled as a control in a pregnancy study.

The chain joins TRBV6-5 to TRBJ2-5; 9 bases fit TRBD1. The CDR3 spans 16 residues. From germline, CDR1 is MNHEY and CDR2 SVGAGI. V was pared by 4 bases and J by 5 bases, with 11 bases of the junction left unmatched. The CDR3 nucleotides read TGTGCCAGCAGTTTCTCATCGGGACAGGGAAGGGAGACCCAGTACTTC. Protein product: CASSFSSGQGRETQYF.

This clone occurred once. The chain uses TRBV5-5 and TRBJ1-4, with D perhaps TRBD1 (6 bases). V was cut by 2 bases and J by 15 bases, with 11 bases left in between. Germline lookup yields CDR1 SGHKS and CDR2 YYEKEE (reference sequence). The CDR3 runs 11 residues. CDR3 in DNA: TGTGCCAGCAGCTTCCGACAGGAGATGTTTTTT. Its protein product is CASSFRQEMFF. The full variable domain, with the rest looked up from reference TRBV5-5 and TRBJ1-4, is DAGVTQSPTHLIKTRGQQVTLRCSPISGHKSVSWYQQVLGQGPQFIFQYYEKEERGRGNFPDRFSARQFPNYSSELNVNALLLGDSALYLCASSFRQEMFFGSGTQLSVL.

A single count supports this clone. The chain is built from TRBV6-6 and TRBJ2-1; 12 nucleotides agree with TRBD2. The germline gives CDR1 MNHNY, CDR2 SVGAGI (reference sequence). This CDR3 has 16 residues. Trimming at V came to 6 bases and at J to 4 bases, leaving 7 bases not matched to a gene. The CDR3 region has the DNA TGTGCCAGCAGACCTCCTAGCGGGGGGGAGTACAATGAGCAGTTCTTC. Residues: CASRPPSGGEYNEQFF.

The rearrangement links TRBV30 to TRBJ2-3, with 9 bases aligning to TRBD1. CDR3 size: 17 residues. The V and J ends lost 5 bases and 0 bases, in that order; junction bases with no gene match: 12. Looked up from germline, CDR1 is GTSNPN and CDR2 is SVGIG (reference sequence). This CDR3 reads CAWGLTGGRMSTDTQYF. CDR3 nucleotide sequence: TGTGCCTGGGGCCTAACAGGGGGCCGGATGAGCACAGATACGCAGTATTTT.

The sample holds one count of this clone. The genes are TRBV5-1 and TRBJ1-2, with 9 nucleotides matching TRBD1. V was clipped by 0 bases and J by 6 bases; unmatched bases: 6. This CDR3 contains 15 residues. Germline CDR1 is SGHRS and CDR2 is YFSETQ. In DNA, the CDR3 is TGCGCCAGCAGCTTGGGGACAGGGGCTTTGGATGGCTACACCTTC. This sequence encodes CASSLGTGALDGYTF.

The chain carries TRBV19 and TRBJ1-3; D gene uncertain. The CDR3 is 14 residues long. Germline CDR1 and CDR2: LNHDA and SQIVND (reference sequence). The V end was cut by 3 bases, the J end by 0 bases, with 6 bases between. The CDR3 coding sequence is TGTGCCAGTAGTATGGGAGACTCTGGAAACACCATATATTTT. This translates into CASSMGDSGNTIYF.

This chain connects TRBV7-6 to TRBJ2-2; TRBD2 matches 10 bases. CDR1 and CDR2 (germline): SGHVS, FNYEAQ. This CDR3 contains 18 residues. V lost 1 base and J lost 0; bases outside the gene matches: 5. The CDR3 DNA is TGTGCCAGCAGCTTAGTGGTAGCGGGAGGTCCGAACACCGGGGAGCTGTTTTTT. Translating it yields CASSLVVAGGPNTGELFF. The whole variable domain, remainder taken from reference TRBV7-6 and TRBJ2-2, is GAGVSQSPRYKVTKRGQDVALRCDPISGHVSLYWYRQALGQGPEFLTYFNYEAQQDKSGLPNDRFSAERPEGSISTLTIQRTEQRDSAMYRCASSLVVAGGPNTGELFFGEGSRLTVL.

This clone was detected once. The V call is TRBV30, the J call TRBJ1-5, with TRBD1 matching 10 bases. Germline CDR1 reads GTSNPN; CDR2 reads SVGIG (reference sequence). The CDR3 runs 14 residues. The V gene end was trimmed by 1 base and the J gene end by 4 bases; junction bases not matched to a gene: 1. As DNA, the CDR3 is TGTGCCTGGAGTGGGGGACAGGGGAATCAGCCCCAGCATTTT. It encodes CAWSGGQGNQPQHF.

The rearrangement links TRBV5-8 to TRBJ2-5; perhaps TRBD1 as D (6 bases). This CDR3 region has 13 residues. V lost 4 bases, J lost 5 bases, and 12 bases lay in between. The germline gives CDR1 SGHTS, CDR2 YDEGEE. The CDR3 nucleotides are TGTGCCAGCAGCCCCCGGACAGTCGAGACCCAGTACTTC. Residues: CASSPRTVETQYF.

This clone was counted only a few times. The V call is TRBV6-1, the J call TRBJ1-2; the match to TRBD1 covers 7 bases. With 5 bases clipped from V and 2 bases from J, the junction kept 5 bases outside the gene matches. Germline V gene sequence: CDR1 MNHNS, CDR2 SASEGT. CDR3 length equals 14 residues. CDR3 nucleotide sequence: TGTGCCAGCAGTCAATCGACAGGGAACTATGGCTACACCTTC. This gives the protein CASSQSTGNYGYTF.

The chain recombines TRBV11-2 with TRBJ2-1; unclear D gene. Germline-derived CDR1 and CDR2 are SGHAT and FQNNGV. The ends were cut back, 4 bases at V and 0 bases at J, with 13 bases in the middle. The CDR3 totals 16 residues. CDR3 bases: TGTGCCAGCAGCTCCCCGCGGCCAAGCTCCTACAATGAGCAGTTCTTC. Its protein product is CASSSPRPSSYNEQFF. The full variable domain, rest sourced from reference TRBV11-2 and TRBJ2-1, is EAGVAQSPRYKIIEKRQSVAFWCNPISGHATLYWYQQILGQGPKLLIQFQNNGVVDDSQLPKDRFSAERLKGVDSTLKIQPAKLEDSAVYLCASSSPRPSSYNEQFFGPGTRLTVL.

The chain joins TRBV6-4 to TRBJ2-3, with TRBD2 matching 11 bases. CDR3 length: 15 residues. Germline trimming cut 6 bases from V and 6 bases from J; bases unmatched to any gene: 8. Germline CDR1 MRHNA, CDR2 SNTAGT. CDR3 amino acids: CASSETSGTGDTQYF. CDR3 nucleotide sequence: TGTGCCAGCAGCGAGACTAGCGGGACGGGGGATACGCAGTATTTT.

This sequence joins TRBV5-4 and TRBJ1-2; 8 bases map to TRBD1. CDR1 SGHNT and CDR2 YYREEE come from the germline V gene (reference sequence). This CDR3 is 13 amino acids long. V lost 5 bases to trimming and J lost 4 bases; unmatched junction nucleotides: 4. The CDR3: CASSLQGVYGYTF. The CDR3 nucleotides read TGTGCCAGCAGTTTACAGGGGGTCTATGGCTACACCTTC.

This sequence joins TRBV29-1 and TRBJ1-3; D remains unclear. The germline V gene encodes CDR1 SQVTM and CDR2 ANQGSEA. V shed 6 bases and J shed 11 bases, with 17 bases lying between them. The CDR3 extends over 12 amino acids. The CDR3 DNA reads TGCAGCGTGGAGGGAGCAGGATTCGCCATATATTTT. It encodes CSVEGAGFAIYF.

The chain recombines TRBV6-6 with TRBJ1-3; a possible D gene is TRBD1 (6 bases). Germline V gives CDR1 MNHNY, CDR2 SVGAGI (reference sequence). This CDR3 contains 15 residues. Trimming removed 1 base at V and 4 bases at J, with 11 bases between. The CDR3 loop reads CASSYFGGGGNTIYF. The CDR3, as DNA: TGTGCCAGCAGTTACTTCGGGGGGGGCGGAAACACCATATATTTT.

This sequence joins TRBV7-2 and TRBJ1-3; 8 bases match TRBD1. V shed 5 bases and J 7 bases; nucleotides not matched to a gene: 10. This CDR3 contains 15 residues. Looked up from germline, CDR1 is SGHTA and CDR2 is FQGNSA. As DNA, the CDR3 is TGTGCCAGCAGCCCAGACAGGGGACAAAGGAACACCATATATTTT. It encodes CASSPDRGQRNTIYF.

CDR3 coding DNA: TGCGCCAGCAGTACGGGGGGTACCTCGGTGAACACTGAAGCTTTCTTT. Translation gives CASSTGGTSVNTEAFF. The rearrangement links TRBV10-2 to TRBJ1-1; D possibly corresponds to TRBD1 (5 bases). Trimming left V 5 bases short and J 0 bases short, with 16 bases between. This CDR3 spans 16 amino acids. Per germline, CDR1 WSHSY and CDR2 SAAADI.

This clone was counted once. The chain combines TRBV4-1 with TRBJ2-7; D may be TRBD1 (5 bases). This CDR3 region has 16 residues. Trimming pared 0 bases from V and 7 bases from J, leaving 19 bases between. The V gene's germline CDR1 is MGHRA and CDR2 YSYEKL. The CDR3: CASSQDDSLGLGEQYF. The CDR3 DNA sequence: TGCGCCAGCAGCCAAGACGATTCCCTGGGGCTAGGGGAGCAGTACTTC.

The J gene is TRBJ2-5, the V gene TRBV18, with a tentative D call TRBD2 (6 bases). CDR3 length equals 17 residues. The germline CDR1 and CDR2 sequences are KGHSH and LQKENI. V gave up 4 bases and J gave up 0 bases, with 18 bases separating them. In DNA, the CDR3 is TGTGCCAGCTCACGACTAAGTGCTAGCGTGAACCAAGAGACCCAGTACTTC. It translates to CASSRLSASVNQETQYF.

The rearrangement joins TRBV5-6 to TRBJ2-2, with a possible D match to TRBD2 (6 bases). In germline, CDR1 is SGHDT, CDR2 YYEEEE. V was pared by 4 bases and J by 7 bases, with 29 bases between. The CDR3 runs 19 residues. This CDR3 is CASSVGLNLAPRRSGELFF. CDR3 DNA sequence: TGTGCCAGCAGCGTTGGGTTAAACCTAGCGCCCCGAAGGAGCGGGGAGCTGTTTTTT.

The V gene is TRBV15, the J gene TRBJ1-4, with D possibly matching TRBD1 (5 bases). The CDR3 spans 15 residues. Germline assignment: CDR1 LNHNV and CDR2 YYDKDF (reference sequence). V lost 1 base to trimming and J lost 8 bases, with 14 bases between them. The CDR3 region is CATSRAGQGGEKLFF. DNA for the CDR3: TGTGCCACCAGCAGAGCGGGTCAGGGAGGCGAAAAACTGTTTTTT.

This clone occurred a few times. The chain recombines TRBV27 with TRBJ1-1, with no clear D. Germline-derived CDR1 and CDR2 are MNHEY and SMNVEV (reference sequence). This CDR3 has 13 residues. Deletions cut 5 bases from V and 4 bases from J, with 11 bases between. The CDR3 DNA sequence: TGTGCCAGCAGTCCCCTACTCGGCACTGAAGCTTTCTTT. This gives the protein CASSPLLGTEAFF.

The genes are TRBV7-8 and TRBJ2-5, with D possibly matching TRBD1 (5 bases). The V gene's germline CDR1 is SGHVS and CDR2 FQNEAQ. The V end was cut by 7 bases, the J end by 2 bases, with 14 bases between. The CDR3 sequence is 14 residues long. For the CDR3, the DNA is TGTGCCAGCACCAATCCGACAGCACAAGAGACCCAGTACTTC. Protein product: CASTNPTAQETQYF.

This clone was found a few times. J is TRBJ1-1 and V is TRBV7-9, with 12 nucleotides matching TRBD1. Germline values: CDR1 SEHNR, CDR2 FQNEAQ (reference sequence). V lost 1 base to trimming and J lost 11 bases; unmatched junction nucleotides: 5. The CDR3 consists of 14 residues. DNA for the CDR3: TGTGCCAGCAGCTTAGAGGGGACAGGGGGCAGGGCTTTCTTT. It codes for CASSLEGTGGRAFF.

The chain is built from TRBV5-1 and TRBJ1-2, with TRBD1 identical over 10 bases. Germline V gene sequence: CDR1 SGHRS, CDR2 YFSETQ. The CDR3 runs to 14 residues. Trimming took 4 bases from V and 7 from J; bases not matched to a gene: 7. CDR3 coding DNA: TGCGCCAGCAGCCCCGGACAGGGGGGAGGTGGCTACACCTTC. Its protein product is CASSPGQGGGGYTF.